Reported below is one TCR beta chain. The assay was immunoSEQ multiplex PCR, and TCRdb's table has in-frame clones only and misses some. The sample consists of 100,000 to 150,000 clones, around 90% of them appearing once. The data were taken from a study of control samples from healthy donors and cancer patients. Looked up from germline, CDR1 is SGDLS and CDR2 is YYNGEE. The CDR3 spans 15 residues. Germline trimming cut 0 bases from V and 0 bases from J; bases unmatched to any gene: 1. The sequence derives from a man between 18 and 35 years old in good health. Sequencing input: blood. The V call is TRBV9, the J call TRBJ2-5; 8 positions match TRBD2. CDR3 in amino acids: CASSVAGGYQETQYF. The CDR3 nucleotides read TGTGCCAGCAGCGTAGCGGGGGGGTACCAAGAGACCCAGTACTTC.